The text below deals with one T cell receptor (beta chain). What it binds is not known. TCRdb re-derived calls from the RT-PCR reads in MiXCR, one entry per CDR3 protein. The sample lists hundreds of thousands of distinct CDR3 sequences, 22% seen once, with 9% to 12% in the top ten. The CDR3 has 17 amino acids. Germline-derived CDR1 and CDR2 are KGHDR and SFDVKD. V was clipped by 2 bases and J by 5 bases; unmatched bases: 10. These data belong to a study of response to subunit inactivated influenza vaccine. Whole-study findings and limits: There was a suggestion from the authors that each seasonal influenza vaccination recruits few new T cells.

The chain has TRBV24-1 and TRBJ2-5, with 10 positions matching TRBD2. The clonotype was recovered from a man aged 45-69 years who received an inactivated influenza vaccine. Sequencing was performed on PBMCs from blood, taken less than 22 months after vaccination. CDR3 nucleotides: TGTGCCACCAGTGATTCCGAACCTAGCGGGAGTTTGGAGACCCAGTACTTC. Translation gives CATSDSEPSGSLETQYF.